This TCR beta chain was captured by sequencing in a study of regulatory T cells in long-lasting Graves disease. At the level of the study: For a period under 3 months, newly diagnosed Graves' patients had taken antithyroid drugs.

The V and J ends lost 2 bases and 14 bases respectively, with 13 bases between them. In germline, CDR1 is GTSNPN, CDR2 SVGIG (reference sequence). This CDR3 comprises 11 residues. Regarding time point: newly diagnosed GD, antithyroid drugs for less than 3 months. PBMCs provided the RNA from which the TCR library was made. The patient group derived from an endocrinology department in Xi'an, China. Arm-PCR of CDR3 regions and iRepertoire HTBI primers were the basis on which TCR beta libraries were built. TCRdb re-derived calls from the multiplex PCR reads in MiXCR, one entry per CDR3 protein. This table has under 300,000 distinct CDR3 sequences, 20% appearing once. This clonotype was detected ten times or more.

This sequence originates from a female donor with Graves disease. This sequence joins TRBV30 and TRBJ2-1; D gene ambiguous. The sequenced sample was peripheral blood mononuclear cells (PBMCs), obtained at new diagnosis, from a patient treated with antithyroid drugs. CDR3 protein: CAWSPADSKFF. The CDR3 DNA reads TGTGCCTGGAGTCCTGCAGACTCCAAGTTCTTC.